Listed below are T cell receptor beta chains from one sample, sequenced in a study of cytomegalovirus exposure and HLA in healthy donors. TCRdb's table, derived via immunoSEQ multiplex PCR, lists solely in-frame clones and lacks some. The table has under 130,000 clones, approximately 11% seen once. The sequenced material came from PBMCs. These receptors all come from a man in his forties in good health and CMV-seropositive. Each CDR3 is given with its conserved first and last residue. D genes are given only for firm matches. Clone size is not always given. Where it is, it says once, few, many or a class for expanded clones.

clone size	V gene	D gene	J gene	CDR3 DNA	CDR3 protein
.	TRBV27	TRBD2	TRBJ2-7	TGTGCCAGCAGTTGGCGGGAGACAGACTACGAGCAGTACTTC	CASSWRETDYEQYF
.	TRBV6-1	TRBD2	TRBJ2-1	TGTGCCTCCCACTCGGGGACTAGCGGGTTCAATGAGCAGTTCTTC	CASHSGTSGFNEQFF
.	TRBV18	.	TRBJ2-4	TGTGCCAGCTCACCGACTGCCGTGGCCAAAAACATTCAGTACTTC	CASSPTAVAKNIQYF
.	TRBV16	TRBD1	TRBJ2-7	TGTGCCAGCAGCGGAGAGACAGGGGCAGGGGGGGAGCAGTACTTC	CASSGETGAGGEQYF
.	TRBV2	TRBD2	TRBJ2-2	TGTGCCAGCAGTGAGCAGGGACTAGCGGGAGGGAAGAACACCGGGGAGCTGTTTTTT	CASSEQGLAGGKNTGELFF
.	TRBV5-6	TRBD1	TRBJ1-5	TGTGCCAGCAGCTTCTGGGACAGGTTGAATCAGCCCCAGCATTTT	CASSFWDRLNQPQHF
.	TRBV30	.	TRBJ1-1	TGTGCCTGGAGTCCCCTCCCGTTCTTT	CAWSPLPFF
.	TRBV4-3	TRBD2	TRBJ2-2	TGCGCCAGCAGCCCGGGACTAGCGGGAGTCGTCACCGGGGAGCTGTTTTTT	CASSPGLAGVVTGELFF
.	TRBV10-1	TRBD1	TRBJ2-2	TGCGCCAACCCCCCGGGACAGGGGCCAACGGAGCTGTTTTTT	CANPPGQGPTELFF
few	TRBV7-6	TRBD2	TRBJ2-2	TGTGCCAGCAGCTCATTAGCGGGGGAGCGGACCGGGGAGCTGTTTTTT	CASSSLAGERTGELFF
few	TRBV6-6	TRBD1	TRBJ1-5	TGTGCCAGCAGCCCAGGGGGAACCAATCAGCCCCAGCATTTT	CASSPGGTNQPQHF
few	TRBV5-1	TRBD2	TRBJ2-1	TGCGCCAGCAGCTTGGGGGCTAGCGGGAGTAGATACAATGAGCAGTTCTTC	CASSLGASGSRYNEQFF
few	TRBV10-2	TRBD1	TRBJ1-5	TGCGCCAGCAGTGAGTTCGGGACAGGGAACTATCAGCCCCAGCATTTT	CASSEFGTGNYQPQHF
.	TRBV2	.	TRBJ2-5	TGTGCCAGCAGCGGGGACAACCAAGAGACCCAGTACTTC	CASSGDNQETQYF
few	TRBV5-1	.	TRBJ2-6	TGCGCCAGCAGCCTCTCTGGGGCCAACGTCCTGACTTTC	CASSLSGANVLTF
few	TRBV4-2	.	TRBJ2-7	TGTGCCAGCAGCCAAGAACCTACCTCCTACGAGCAGTACTTC	CASSQEPTSYEQYF
.	TRBV5-1	.	TRBJ2-3	TGCGCCAGCAGCCCAAGACAGGGCACAGATACGCAGTATTTT	CASSPRQGTDTQYF
.	TRBV4-2	.	TRBJ1-1	TGTGCCAGCAGCCAAGAAACGAAGCCTGAAGCTTTCTTT	CASSQETKPEAFF
.	TRBV5-1	.	TRBJ2-2	TGCGCCAGCAGCGTGCAGGGTGACGGGGAGCTGTTTTTT	CASSVQGDGELFF
few	TRBV30	.	TRBJ1-2	TGTGCCTGGACTGGGGGGGGGAGCCCCTCGTATGGCTACACCTTC	CAWTGGGSPSYGYTF
.	TRBV12-5	.	TRBJ1-1	TGTGCTAGTGGTTTGGTACTTGGATTCGGAGGCACTGAAGCTTTCTTT	CASGLVLGFGGTEAFF
few	TRBV29-1	TRBD1	TRBJ1-1	TGCAGCGCCGAGGACAGGGCTTCTTCCGAAGCTTTCTTT	CSAEDRASSEAFF
few	TRBV6-1	.	TRBJ2-1	TGTGCCAGCAGTCGGGACTCAGCCTACAATGAGCAGTTCTTC	CASSRDSAYNEQFF
few	TRBV5-8	TRBD1	TRBJ2-7	TGTGCCAGCAGCAACCGGGACAGGGTTTACGAGCAGTACTTC	CASSNRDRVYEQYF
few	TRBV28	TRBD1	TRBJ1-5	TGTGCCAGCAGGCGGACAGGGGTGAGCAATCAGCCCCAGCATTTT	CASRRTGVSNQPQHF
.	TRBV6-6	TRBD2	TRBJ2-5	TGTGCCAGCAGTTCCACTAGCGGAGTGGGGGAGACCCAGTACTTC	CASSSTSGVGETQYF
.	TRBV6-6	.	TRBJ1-3	TGTGCCAGCAGAGACGGCAGAGGGAGAAACGCCATATATTTT	CASRDGRGRNAIYF
few	TRBV15	.	TRBJ1-1	TGTGCCACCAGCGCCCGAGGTGGTTCTGGCACTGAAGCTTTCTTT	CATSARGGSGTEAFF
few	TRBV18	TRBD1	TRBJ2-5	TGTGCCAGCTCCCGACAGGGGACGGGGGAGACCCAGTACTTC	CASSRQGTGETQYF
.	TRBV10-2	TRBD2	TRBJ2-7	TGCGCCAGCAGCAGGACTAGCGGGAGGGCCGAGGAGCAGTACTTC	CASSRTSGRAEEQYF
.	TRBV18	.	TRBJ2-7	TGTGCCAGCTCACCTGGGGGACAAGTCGAGCAGTACTTC	CASSPGGQVEQYF
.	TRBV5-1	.	TRBJ1-4	TGCGCCAGCAGCTTGGTCGCCGGGGATGAAAAACTGTTTTTT	CASSLVAGDEKLFF
.	TRBV6-6	TRBD1	TRBJ1-6	TGTGCCAGCACCCTCCTCTGGACAGGAAATTCACCCCTCCACTTT	CASTLLWTGNSPLHF
.	TRBV28	.	TRBJ1-1	TGTGCCAGCAGTACCAGGGTTGAAGCTTTCTTT	CASSTRVEAFF
.	TRBV19	TRBD2	TRBJ2-3	TGTGCCAGTAAGACTAGCGGGAGTATGGCAGATACGCAGTATTTT	CASKTSGSMADTQYF
.	TRBV6-5	.	TRBJ2-1	TGTGCCAGCAGTTACTTGCTAGCCGATGAGCAGTTCTTC	CASSYLLADEQFF
few	TRBV19	.	TRBJ2-2	TGTGCCAGTAGTATACCAGGGAACACCGGGGAGCTGTTTTTT	CASSIPGNTGELFF
few	TRBV19	TRBD1	TRBJ2-4	TGTGCCAGTAGTTTATGGGACAGGGGGTTAGCCAAAAACATTCAGTACTTC	CASSLWDRGLAKNIQYF
few	TRBV7-9	.	TRBJ1-1	TGTGCCAGCAGTTTAATGGACACTTACACTGAAGCTTTCTTT	CASSLMDTYTEAFF
.	TRBV5-8	TRBD2	TRBJ2-1	TGTGCCAGCAGCTTGTTTAGCGGGGGGACCTACAATGAGCAGTTCTTC	CASSLFSGGTYNEQFF
.	TRBV15	.	TRBJ1-5	TGTGCCACCAGCAGTCCCCAGGGGATTAGCAATCAGCCCCAGCATTTT	CATSSPQGISNQPQHF
.	TRBV20-1	.	TRBJ1-1	TGCAGTGCTAGAGGGGGCACTGAAGATTTCTTT	CSARGGTEDFF
.	TRBV4-1	.	TRBJ2-7	TGCGCCAGCAGCCAAGATCGGGGGATCCTCTACGAGCAGTACTTC	CASSQDRGILYEQYF
many	TRBV9	.	TRBJ1-3	TGTGCCAGCAGCCCAGGACAGATCTCTGGAAACACCATATATTTT	CASSPGQISGNTIYF
few	TRBV2	TRBD2	TRBJ2-7	TGTGCCAGCATTTACGGACTAGCGGACCGCTACGAGCAGTACTTC	CASIYGLADRYEQYF
few	TRBV19	TRBD1	TRBJ1-5	TGTGCCACCCGGACAGGGGGCAATCAGCCCCAGCATTTT	CATRTGGNQPQHF
.	TRBV5-1	TRBD2	TRBJ2-7	TGCGCCAGCAGCGCCTCTAGCGGGAGCTCCTACGAGCAGTACTTC	CASSASSGSSYEQYF
few	TRBV6-5	TRBD1	TRBJ2-7	TGTGCCAGCGGTAAGGACAGGGCGAGCTCCTACGAGCAGTACTTC	CASGKDRASSYEQYF
few	TRBV19	.	TRBJ1-1	TGTGCCAGTAGTATTGCAGGATCCTACGCTTTCTTT	CASSIAGSYAFF
few	TRBV5-1	.	TRBJ2-1	TGCGCCAGCAGCTTTCCCGGGAGAACGTACAATGAGCAGTTCTTC	CASSFPGRTYNEQFF
.	TRBV6-1	.	TRBJ1-5	TGTGCCAGCAGTGATCCAGGGTCTAATCAGCCCCAGCATTTT	CASSDPGSNQPQHF
.	TRBV7-4	.	TRBJ2-1	TGTGCCAGCAGCTTATGTCCCCCTTACAATGAGCAGTTCTTC	CASSLCPPYNEQFF
once	TRBV4-1	.	TRBJ2-7	TGCGCCAGCAGCCAAGATGAATGGGGGCTCGAGCAGTACTTC	CASSQDEWGLEQYF
.	TRBV28	TRBD2	TRBJ2-2	TGTGCCAGCATCGCCCGGGGGGCGAACACCGGGGAGCTGTTTTTT	CASIARGANTGELFF
many	TRBV30	.	TRBJ1-2	TGTGCCTGGAGTCGGCCGGGGGGTGGCTACACCTTC	CAWSRPGGGYTF